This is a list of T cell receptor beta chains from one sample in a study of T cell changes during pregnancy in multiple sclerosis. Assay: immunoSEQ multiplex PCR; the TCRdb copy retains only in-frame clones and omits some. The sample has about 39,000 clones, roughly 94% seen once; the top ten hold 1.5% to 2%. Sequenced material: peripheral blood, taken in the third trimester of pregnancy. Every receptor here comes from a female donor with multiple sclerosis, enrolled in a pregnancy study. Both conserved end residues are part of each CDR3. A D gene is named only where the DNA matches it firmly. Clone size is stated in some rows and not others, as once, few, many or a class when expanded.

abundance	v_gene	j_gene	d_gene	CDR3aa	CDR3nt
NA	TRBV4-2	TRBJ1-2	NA	CASSQGVSGDYGYTF	TGTGCCAGCAGCCAAGGAGTTTCAGGGGACTATGGCTACACCTTC
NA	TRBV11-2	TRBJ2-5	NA	CASSLVLSEIETQYF	TGTGCCAGCAGCTTAGTCTTATCGGAGATAGAGACCCAGTACTTC
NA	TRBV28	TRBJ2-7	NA	CASSLSPGLHEQYF	TGTGCCAGCAGTTTATCCCCAGGGCTCCACGAGCAGTACTTC
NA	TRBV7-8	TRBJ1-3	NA	CASTPGEGMHGNTIYF	TGTGCCAGCACCCCCGGGGAAGGGATGCATGGAAACACCATATATTTT
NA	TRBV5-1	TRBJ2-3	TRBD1	CASSWLVGQGDTDTQYF	TGCGCCAGCAGCTGGTTGGTCGGACAGGGGGACACAGATACGCAGTATTTT
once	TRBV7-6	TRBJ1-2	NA	CASSVLAGDYGYTF	TGTGCCAGCAGCGTCCTGGCCGGAGACTATGGCTACACCTTC
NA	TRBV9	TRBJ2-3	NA	CASSPTRSQDTQYF	TGTGCCAGCAGCCCGACGCGGAGCCAAGATACGCAGTATTTT
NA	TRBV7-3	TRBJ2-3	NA	CASSLSRDTDTQYF	TGTGCCAGCAGCTTAAGTCGAGACACAGATACGCAGTATTTT
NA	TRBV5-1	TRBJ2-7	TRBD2	CASSLKAGGYEQYF	TGCGCCAGCAGCTTAAAGGCGGGAGGCTACGAGCAGTACTTC
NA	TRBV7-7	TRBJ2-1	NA	CASSLAWQNNEQFF	TGTGCTAGCAGCTTAGCGTGGCAGAACAATGAGCAGTTCTTC
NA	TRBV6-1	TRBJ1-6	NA	CASSGSGDSYNSPLHF	TGTGCCAGCAGTGGGTCGGGAGACTCCTATAATTCACCCCTCCACTTT
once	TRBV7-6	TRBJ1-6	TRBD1	CASSRETGWSNSPLHF	TGTGCCAGCAGCCGAGAGACAGGGTGGAGTAATTCACCCCTCCACTTT
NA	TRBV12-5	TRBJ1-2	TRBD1	CASGLGQGEYGYTF	TGTGCTAGTGGCCTCGGACAGGGCGAGTATGGCTACACCTTC